Below, 3 T cell receptor beta chains from the same sample are listed, as sequenced in a study of shared clonotypes between healthy human individuals. Here immunoSEQ multiplex PCR was the method, and the copy in TCRdb shows in-frame clones only, minus some. The sample yields about 530,000 clones, almost 97% seen once. Input material: naive CD4+ T cells sorted from blood. Subset meaning: CD45RA+ positively selected. These receptors were obtained from a woman in her 30s in good health.

The chain employs TRBV29-1 and TRBJ2-3; D not resolved. V shed 7 bases and J shed 3 bases, with 17 bases lying between them. Germline V gene lookup returns CDR1 SQVTM and CDR2 ANQGSEA. The CDR3 extends over 14 amino acids. CDR3 loop: CSGDTGYYTDTQYF. For the CDR3, the DNA is TGCAGCGGCGATACTGGGTACTATACAGATACGCAGTATTTT.

This chain connects TRBV28 to TRBJ2-1; 8 bases align to TRBD2. This CDR3 is 15 amino acids long. J lost 12 bases, V lost 5 bases, and 15 bases had no gene match. Germline V gene sequence: CDR1 MDHEN, CDR2 SYDVKM. The CDR3 sequence: CASSEEAGSGMLQFF. The CDR3 coding sequence is TGTGCCAGCAGTGAAGAAGCTGGTAGCGGGATGTTGCAGTTCTTC.

This clone was recorded only once. The V gene is TRBV13, the J gene TRBJ1-2; TRBD1 is a possible D gene (5 bases). Germline CDR1 reads PRHDT; CDR2 reads FYEKMQ (reference sequence). This CDR3 has 14 residues. Deletions cut 5 bases from V and 6 bases from J, with 16 bases between. The CDR3 is CASSVQGGEDGYTF. As DNA, the CDR3 is TGTGCCAGCAGCGTTCAGGGCGGAGAGGATGGCTACACCTTC.